These 11 T cell receptor beta chains were sequenced from one sample in a study of blood T cell repertoires in COVID-19. Clones were sequenced by immunoSEQ multiplex PCR, and TCRdb holds only the in-frame ones, with some missing. The sample contains 60,000 or so clones, approximately 86% of which appear only once. Input material: peripheral blood. These receptor sequences come from a human donor with acute or convalescent COVID-19. The donor label of this sample is uncertain.

This clone was picked up one time. The J gene is TRBJ2-7, the V gene TRBV5-4; 7 nucleotides align to TRBD2. The CDR3 has 15 amino acids. Losses at the gene ends were 3 bases for V and 4 bases for J; bases not matched to a gene: 10. Per germline, CDR1 SGHNT and CDR2 YYREEE (reference sequence). This CDR3 is CASSSKRGDRYEQYF. CDR3 sequence (DNA): TGTGCCAGCAGCTCAAAACGGGGGGACCGGTACGAGCAGTACTTC.

The genes are TRBV20-1 and TRBJ2-3, with 10 bases identical to TRBD2. Germline V lookup: CDR1 DFQATT, CDR2 SNEGSKA (reference sequence). Trimming cost V 3 bases and J 2 bases; bases outside gene matches: 14. The CDR3 consists of 18 residues. Here the CDR3 DNA reads TGCAGTGCTAGTAAGATGTTGGGGACTAGCGATCTCACAGATACGCAGTATTTT. Its protein is CSASKMLGTSDLTDTQYF.

The V and J genes are TRBV19 and TRBJ1-4; D might be TRBD1 (6 bases). Trimming took 3 bases from V and 0 from J, leaving 8 bases between them. The CDR3 spans 15 residues. Germline CDR1 reads LNHDA; CDR2 reads SQIVND (reference sequence). The CDR3 nucleotides are TGTGCCAGTAGTATGGACAGAGCAACTAATGAAAAACTGTTTTTT. Translating it yields CASSMDRATNEKLFF.

This chain uses TRBV2 with TRBJ2-1; 11 positions agree with TRBD2. CDR3 size: 16 residues. The ends lost 4 bases at V and 9 bases at J; junction bases unmatched: 11. Germline V lookup: CDR1 SNHLY, CDR2 FYNNEI. This CDR3 is CASSADSGGARVEQFF. The CDR3 DNA is TGTGCCAGCAGTGCCGATAGCGGGGGGGCCAGAGTTGAGCAGTTCTTC.

The J gene is TRBJ2-7, the V gene TRBV28; 15 bases line up with TRBD2. From germline, CDR1 is MDHEN and CDR2 SYDVKM. The CDR3 extends over 16 amino acids. V was clipped by 4 bases and J by 3 bases; unmatched bases: 4. CDR3 nucleotide sequence: TGTGCCAGCAGTTCGGGACTAGCGGGAGGAGGCTACGAGCAGTACTTC. Translation: CASSSGLAGGGYEQYF.

J is TRBJ1-6 and V is TRBV6-5; the match to TRBD1 covers 9 bases. The germline V gene has CDR1 MNHEY and CDR2 SVGAGI. There are 14 residues in the CDR3. Germline trimming cut 7 bases from V and 5 bases from J; bases unmatched to any gene: 3. The CDR3 protein is CASTRDRDNSPLHF. In DNA form, the CDR3 reads TGTGCCAGCACCCGGGACAGGGATAATTCACCCCTCCACTTT.

V usage is TRBV18 and J usage is TRBJ1-6, with 9 bases fitting TRBD1. The CDR3 has 16 amino acids. V lost 3 bases to trimming and J lost 7 bases; unmatched junction nucleotides: 7. Germline V lookup: CDR1 KGHSH, CDR2 LQKENI. The CDR3: CASSPDRGQGNSPLHF. The CDR3 nucleotides read TGTGCCAGCTCACCCGATCGTGGACAGGGGAATTCACCCCTCCACTTT. Looking up the rest from reference TRBV18 and TRBJ1-6 gives the full variable domain: NAGVMQNPRHLVRRRGQEARLRCSPMKGHSHVYWYRQLPEEGLKFMVYLQKENIIDESGMPKERFSAEFPKEGPSILRIQQVVRGDSAAYFCASSPDRGQGNSPLHFGNGTRLTVT.

V and J are TRBV4-1 and TRBJ1-5; 7 nucleotides line up with TRBD1. This CDR3 spans 15 amino acids. Trimming cost V 2 bases and J 1 base; bases outside gene matches: 2. Looked up from germline, CDR1 is MGHRA and CDR2 is YSYEKL. DNA for the CDR3: TGCGCCAGCAGCCAAAGGGGGCACAGCAATCAGCCCCAGCATTTT. Protein product: CASSQRGHSNQPQHF.

The chain is built from TRBV6-1 and TRBJ2-7; 7 bases line up with TRBD2. The germline V gene encodes CDR1 MNHNS and CDR2 SASEGT. Losses at the gene ends were 6 bases for V and 0 bases for J; bases not matched to a gene: 8. The CDR3 runs 15 residues. CDR3 region: CASSWSGESSYEQYF. The DNA of the CDR3 is TGTGCCAGCAGCTGGAGCGGGGAAAGCTCCTACGAGCAGTACTTC.

This rearrangement joins TRBV9 to TRBJ2-7, with 7 bases aligning to TRBD1. CDR3 length: 15 amino acids. The ends lost 4 bases at V and 2 bases at J; junction bases unmatched: 9. CDR1 is SGDLS and CDR2 is YYNGEE in the germline V gene. CDR3 sequence (DNA): TGTGCCAGCAGCCCAGAGGGACAGCCTCCCTACGAGCAGTACTTC. Its protein product is CASSPEGQPPYEQYF.

The chain joins TRBV15 to TRBJ2-7, with 11 nucleotides matching TRBD1. The ends lost 4 bases at V and 7 bases at J; junction bases unmatched: 12. Germline V gene sequence: CDR1 LNHNV, CDR2 YYDKDF (reference sequence). The CDR3 consists of 16 residues. The CDR3 nucleotides are TGTGCCACCAGCACCCGGACAGGGGGCGATCCGGGGGAGCAGTACTTC. This translates into CATSTRTGGDPGEQYF.